This TCR beta chain was obtained from a study of post-analysis software for immune sequencing data. About the study: Relapsing-remitting, secondary progressive and progressive-relapsing forms of multiple sclerosis all featured among disease courses. Study outcomes and limitations: Controls significantly exceeded multiple sclerosis patients in normalized Chao1 diversity. Controls had lower frequencies than patients of four or five TRBV segments, which included TRBV5-6, TRBV5-1 and TRBV20-1. Under the F measure, samples that were prepared in one batch clustered strongly together.

V was clipped by 4 bases and J by 7 bases; unmatched bases: 11. CDR1 and CDR2 from the germline V gene are ENHRY and SYGVKD. This CDR3 has 17 amino acids. With respect to this clonotype: Its target is not known.

Unique molecular identifiers were built into the TCR beta cDNA libraries. TCRdb ran MiXCR on the PCR reads and lists one entry per CDR3 protein. In the table there are approximately 400,000 distinct CDR3 sequences, less than 35% of which are singletons. Sequencing was carried out using blood. The chain links TRBV10-3 to TRBJ2-1; 12 nucleotides agree with TRBD2. The TCR sequence derives from a girl aged 10 to 17 with multiple sclerosis. This CDR3 is CAISVRLAGGQGNEQFF. Here the CDR3 DNA reads TGTGCCATCAGTGTTCGCCTAGCGGGGGGGCAGGGGAATGAGCAGTTCTTC.